This T cell receptor (beta chain) was captured in a study of CD8 T cells in ankylosing spondylitis. Regarding this clonotype: The antigen is undetermined.

Trimming removed 5 bases from V and 5 bases from J, with 7 bases in between. CDR3 length: 11 amino acids. Germline V gene sequence: CDR1 KGHSH, CDR2 LQKENI. A quantitative 5'-RACE method, one with molecular barcodes, was used to make TCR beta libraries. TCRdb re-called the 5' RACE reads with MiXCR, one entry per CDR3 protein. Of roughly 440,000 distinct CDR3 sequences listed, under 20% are singletons. Whole-study results and caveats: Disease-linked clones reportedly showed significant enrichment in matched ankylosing spondylitis synovial fluid. In ankylosing spondylitis blood, a motif of seven or eight highly homologous TCR beta variants appeared characteristic. Disease-linked clones were found to be CD8+ and relatively rare in peripheral blood. There were earlier reports of some motif variants in reactive arthritis synovial fluid and blood.

Sample: blood, either unsorted or a sorted T cell fraction (not recorded which). The source is a male donor with ankylosing spondylitis. The V call is TRBV18, the J call TRBJ2-7, with D maybe TRBD2 (5 bases). The CDR3 loop reads CASSGGDEQYF. The CDR3 DNA sequence: TGTGCCAGCTCAGGAGGTGACGAGCAGTACTTC.